These 16 T cell receptor beta chains came from one sample sequenced in a study of human T cells and chemical hapten exposure. TCRdb analysed the RACE reads with MiXCR anew, one entry per CDR3 protein. The repertoire holds roughly 380,000 distinct CDR3 sequences, with less than 6.5% as singletons. Time point here: pre-sensitization, week 0. Treatment given: therapeutic diphenylcyclopropenone sensitization with weekly scalp DPC. The material was whole blood, obtained in connection with sensitization to the hapten diphenylcyclopropenone (DPC). The receptors stem from a woman aged 45-65 years with alopecia areata. Some clones in this sample may be carry-over from other donors' samples.

V usage is TRBV5-5 and J usage is TRBJ2-3; the D gene is possibly TRBD2 (6 bases). The V end lost 4 bases, the J end lost 1 base, and 16 bases lay between the germline ends. Looked up from germline, CDR1 is SGHKS and CDR2 is YYEKEE (reference sequence). The CDR3 runs 16 residues. In DNA, the CDR3 is TGTGCCAGCAGCCCCTCAGCGGGTGTCCGCACAGATACGCAGTATTTT. Translated, it gives CASSPSAGVRTDTQYF.

This clonotype was seen many times. The chain carries TRBV29-1 and TRBJ2-7; 8 positions match TRBD1. The germline CDR1 and CDR2 sequences are SQVTM and ANQGSEA. This CDR3 spans 13 amino acids. The V segment lost 2 bases and the J segment 7 bases; nucleotides outside the gene matches: 7. This chain's CDR3 is CSVETGGMREQYF. For the CDR3, the DNA is TGCAGCGTTGAAACAGGGGGGATGAGAGAGCAGTACTTC.

This clonotype appeared many times. This chain uses TRBV7-2 with TRBJ2-3; TRBD2 aligns across 8 bases. V gave up 5 bases and J gave up 4 bases; unmatched junction bases: 11. The germline CDR1 and CDR2 sequences are SGHTA and FQGNSA. The CDR3 is made up of 16 amino acids. CDR3 residues: CASSPWSGRNADTQYF. The DNA of the CDR3 is TGTGCCAGCAGCCCCTGGAGCGGGAGAAACGCAGATACGCAGTATTTT. The entire variable domain, with the rest obtained from reference TRBV7-2 and TRBJ2-3, is as follows: GAGVSQSPSNKVTEKGKDVELRCDPISGHTALYWYRQSLGQGLEFLIYFQGNSAPDKSGLPSDRFSAERTGGSVSTLTIQRTQQEDSAVYLCASSPWSGRNADTQYFGPGTRLTVL.

The V call is TRBV6-5, the J call TRBJ1-1, with a tentative D call TRBD1 (6 bases). V lost 6 bases to trimming and J lost 3 bases, with 11 bases between them. Germline CDR1 MNHEY, CDR2 SVGAGI. The CDR3 extends over 13 amino acids. The CDR3 nucleotides are TGTGCCAGCAGCTGGACAGCGTACACTGAAGCTTTCTTT. Amino acids: CASSWTAYTEAFF.

V gene TRBV7-9 combines with J gene TRBJ2-5, with 9 bases fitting TRBD1. CDR1 is SEHNR and CDR2 is FQNEAQ in the germline V gene (reference sequence). With V trimmed by 5 bases and J by 5 bases, 0 bases remained unmatched. This CDR3 is built from 12 residues. The CDR3 reads CASSGQGETQYF. CDR3 bases: TGTGCCAGCAGCGGACAGGGGGAGACCCAGTACTTC.

This clonotype appeared many times. The genes are TRBV11-2 and TRBJ2-1; D gene uncertain. The germline CDR1 and CDR2 sequences are SGHAT and FQNNGV. This CDR3 has 16 amino acids. Trimming pared 4 bases from V and 0 bases from J, leaving 13 bases between. CDR3 protein: CASSSPAESSYNEQFF. CDR3 nucleotides: TGTGCCAGCAGCTCCCCGGCGGAGAGCTCCTACAATGAGCAGTTCTTC.

This clonotype was found many times. The chain employs TRBV29-1 and TRBJ2-7, with TRBD1 matching over 12 bases. From germline, CDR1 is SQVTM and CDR2 ANQGSEA. The CDR3 totals 13 residues. Trimming cost V 3 bases and J 6 bases; bases outside gene matches: 3. In nucleotides, the CDR3 is TGCAGCGTTGACGGGACAGGGGGCGGCGAGCAGTACTTC. It is translated as CSVDGTGGGEQYF.

This clonotype appeared many times. The CDR3 nucleotides read TGTGCCAGCAGCGTAGATCCCCGCGGAGGGGCCGGGGCCAACGTCCTGACTTTC. This translates into CASSVDPRGGAGANVLTF. The V gene is TRBV9, the J gene TRBJ2-6; D is possibly TRBD2 (6 bases). The germline V and J ends were trimmed by 0 bases and 4 bases, with 17 bases remaining between them. Germline CDR1 reads SGDLS; CDR2 reads YYNGEE. This CDR3 comprises 18 residues.

This clonotype was counted ten times or more. The chain combines TRBV12-3 or TRBV12-4 with TRBJ1-2; TRBD1 matches at 10 bases. V shed 1 base and J 2 bases; nucleotides not matched to a gene: 4. The CDR3 covers 16 residues. The chain's CDR3 is CASSLVETGGNYGYTF. CDR3 nucleotides: TGTGCCAGCAGTTTAGTCGAGACAGGGGGCAACTATGGCTACACCTTC.

CDR3 sequence (DNA): TGTGCCAGTAGTATGCCGGGACAGAACTATCAGCCCCAGCATTTT. Amino acid sequence: CASSMPGQNYQPQHF. This chain connects TRBV19 to TRBJ1-5; 7 bases line up with TRBD1. Trimming removed 3 bases from V and 5 bases from J; junction bases left unmatched: 7. Germline V lookup: CDR1 LNHDA, CDR2 SQIVND (reference sequence). The CDR3 length is 15 residues.

This clonotype was picked up a small number of times. This chain links TRBV6-6 with TRBJ1-1, with 7 nucleotides matching TRBD1. Germline V CDR1 and CDR2: MNHNY, SVGAGI (reference sequence). This CDR3 spans 15 amino acids. The ends lost 6 bases at V and 0 bases at J; junction bases unmatched: 7. The CDR3 loop reads CASSPRGGMNTEAFF. In DNA form, the CDR3 reads TGTGCCAGCAGCCCCAGGGGGGGGATGAACACTGAAGCTTTCTTT.

This chain connects TRBV20-1 to TRBJ2-7; TRBD2 matches at 12 bases. This CDR3 spans 13 amino acids. Germline assignment: CDR1 DFQATT and CDR2 SNEGSKA (reference sequence). With V trimmed by 5 bases and J by 5 bases, 4 bases remained unmatched. The CDR3, as DNA: TGCAGTGCTCCCGGGACTAGCGGGCACGAGCAGTACTTC. Its translation is CSAPGTSGHEQYF.

The chain recombines TRBV25-1 with TRBJ2-7, with TRBD1 identical over 9 bases. Germline-derived CDR1 and CDR2 are MGHDK and SYGVNS. The CDR3 totals 14 residues. V lost 2 bases to trimming and J lost 7 bases; unmatched junction nucleotides: 6. Here the CDR3 reads CASSEPATGGEQYF. The CDR3 nucleotides are TGTGCCAGCAGTGAACCAGCGACAGGGGGAGAGCAGTACTTC.

This chain links TRBV12-3 or TRBV12-4 with TRBJ2-7; D unclear. Trimming pared 5 bases from V and 5 bases from J, leaving 16 bases between. The CDR3 spans 14 residues. CDR3 sequence: CASSRQAWGDEQYF. The CDR3 DNA reads TGTGCCAGCAGTCGCCAGGCGTGGGGTGACGAGCAGTACTTC.

This clonotype was seen many times. The J gene is TRBJ2-1, the V gene TRBV12-3 or TRBV12-4; 7 bases align to TRBD2. V dropped 3 bases and J dropped 8; count of bases not matched to a gene: 22. The CDR3 runs to 19 residues. This chain's CDR3 is CASSFGPPAGAMYSDEQFF. Here the CDR3 DNA reads TGTGCCAGCAGTTTTGGACCCCCGGCGGGAGCGATGTATAGCGATGAGCAGTTCTTC.

CDR3 in amino acids: CSARPGQIEAFF. CDR3 sequence (DNA): TGCAGTGCTAGGCCGGGACAGATTGAAGCTTTCTTT. The rearrangement uses TRBV20-1 and TRBJ1-1; TRBD1 aligns across 7 bases. CDR3 length equals 12 residues. Trimming cost V 3 bases and J 7 bases; bases outside gene matches: 5. The V gene's germline CDR1 is DFQATT and CDR2 SNEGSKA (reference sequence).